Following are 14 T cell receptor beta chains from one sample sequenced in a study of T cells after yellow fever vaccination. TCRdb itself ran the 5' RACE reads through MiXCR, one entry per CDR3 protein. The sample shows tens of thousands of distinct CDR3 sequences, roughly 7.7% of them seen only once. Specimen: CD8+ T cells sorted from PBMCs, collected on the day of the yellow fever booster vaccination. These receptor sequences come from a man aged 25 to 40 who received the YFV17D yellow fever vaccine.

The rearrangement uses TRBV28 and TRBJ2-7, with D unresolved. The CDR3 consists of 17 residues. From germline, CDR1 is MDHEN and CDR2 SYDVKM. V was trimmed by 4 bases and J by 0 bases, leaving 19 bases between them. The CDR3, as DNA: TGTGCCAGCAGTTCCCCTCCCACTACCGTCGGCTCCTACGAGCAGTACTTC. Translated, it gives CASSSPPTTVGSYEQYF.

In its sample, this clonotype was seen a few times. CDR3 loop: CASSGGQLGPLHF. CDR3 in DNA: TGTGCCAGCAGCGGAGGGCAGCTCGGACCCCTCCACTTT. The chain recombines TRBV7-2 with TRBJ1-6, with D hard to call. The germline CDR1 and CDR2 sequences are SGHTA and FQGNSA. This CDR3 region has 13 residues. V was trimmed by 5 bases and J by 12 bases, leaving 14 bases between them.

V usage is TRBV10-3 and J usage is TRBJ2-7; D remains ambiguous. The CDR3 is 13 residues long. From germline, CDR1 is ENHRY and CDR2 SYGVKD. V was clipped by 0 bases and J by 5 bases, with 8 bases between them. This chain's CDR3 is CAISESSPDEQYF. As DNA, the CDR3 is TGTGCCATCAGTGAGTCGAGTCCGGACGAGCAGTACTTC.

This clonotype has a handful of counts. One end of the junction fails to match germline, which may point to a read error. The V and J genes are TRBV20-1 and TRBJ2-7; unclear D gene. Germline V gene data show CDR1 as DFQATT and CDR2 as SNEGSKA (reference sequence). CDR3 length: 16 amino acids. DNA for the CDR3: TGCTGTGCTAGAGATATGAGAGGCGAAAGCTCCTACGAGCAGTACTTC. Translated: CCARDMRGESSYEQYF.

The J gene is TRBJ1-2, the V gene TRBV4-3, with 8 bases aligning to TRBD1. Germline V lookup: CDR1 LGHNA, CDR2 YSLEER. This CDR3 has 16 residues. V was pared by 4 bases and J by 8 bases, with 15 bases of the junction left unmatched. The CDR3 DNA reads TGCGCCAGCAGCCCGGACCATCCGGGACAGGCCTCGGGCTACACCTTC. Translating it yields CASSPDHPGQASGYTF.

The chain carries TRBV12-5 and TRBJ2-1; D tentatively reads TRBD1 or TRBD2 (5 bases each). The V gene's germline CDR1 is LGHNT and CDR2 FRNRAP. The CDR3 spans 14 residues. Trimming removed 6 bases at V and 5 bases at J, with 14 bases between. As DNA, the CDR3 is TGTGCTAGTGGGAAACGGGACCCCAACAATGAGCAGTTCTTC. It specifies CASGKRDPNNEQFF.

This clonotype was counted many times. The chain uses TRBV11-2 and TRBJ2-1, with a possible D match to TRBD2 (5 bases). Germline lookup yields CDR1 SGHAT and CDR2 FQNNGV. This CDR3 has 12 residues. The V end lost 4 bases, the J end lost 9 bases, and 10 bases lay between the germline ends. The CDR3 DNA sequence: TGTGCCAGCAGCTCGACCGCGGGTGAGCAGTTCTTC. This translates into CASSSTAGEQFF.

This clonotype has only one observation. The chain joins TRBV20-1 to TRBJ2-4; 7 bases match TRBD1. J lost 5 bases, V lost 3 bases, and 13 bases had no gene match. Germline CDR1 reads DFQATT; CDR2 reads SNEGSKA (reference sequence). This CDR3 comprises 16 residues. CDR3 nucleotides: TGCAGTGCTAGGGACGACCGGGGACAGCCAGAAAACATTCAGTACTTC. It specifies CSARDDRGQPENIQYF.

The chain links TRBV6-6 to TRBJ1-5; D not certain. V lost 8 bases and J lost 2, with 7 bases in between. CDR1 MNHNY and CDR2 SVGAGI come from the germline V gene (reference sequence). CDR3 size: 12 residues. CDR3 protein: CASRDGNQPQHF. CDR3 sequence (DNA): TGTGCCAGCCGGGATGGCAATCAGCCCCAGCATTTT.

This clonotype was observed a handful of times. The rearrangement joins TRBV6-5 to TRBJ2-7; a weak D match, TRBD1 (6 bases). Trimming left V 1 base short and J 1 base short, with 11 bases between. The germline V gene encodes CDR1 MNHEY and CDR2 SVGAGI. CDR3 length equals 15 residues. CDR3 in DNA: TGTGCCAGCAGTTACTTGGACAGTTCATCCTACGAGCAGTACTTC. It specifies CASSYLDSSSYEQYF.

This clonotype was observed many times. The CDR3 loop is CASRWGETQYF. In DNA, the CDR3 is TGTGCCAGCCGGTGGGGGGAGACCCAGTACTTC. This chain links TRBV6-5 with TRBJ2-5; the D gene could be TRBD1 or TRBD2 (5 bases each). The CDR3 contains 11 residues. Germline V gene lookup returns CDR1 MNHEY and CDR2 SVGAGI. Trimming removed 8 bases from V and 5 bases from J, with 9 bases in between.

Many counts were recorded for this clonotype. Here the CDR3 DNA reads TGTGCCAGCCTGCTGGGCAGCCATCAGCCCCAGCATTTT. As protein: CASLLGSHQPQHF. The chain couples TRBV2 to TRBJ1-5; no reliable D call. Trimming stripped 8 bases from V and 5 bases from J, with 13 bases between. This CDR3 region has 13 residues. Germline V gene data show CDR1 as SNHLY and CDR2 as FYNNEI. Full variable domain (remainder filled in from reference TRBV2 and TRBJ1-5): EPEVTQTPSHQVTQMGQEVILRCVPISNHLYFYWYRQILGQKVEFLVSFYNNEISEKSEIFDDQFSVERPDGSNFTLKIRSTKLEDSAMYFCASLLGSHQPQHFGDGTRLSIL.

This clonotype was counted a single time. This may stem from a read error, because a much larger clone lies one nucleotide away. This chain connects TRBV12-3 or TRBV12-4 to TRBJ2-7; possible D gene TRBD1, 5 bases. Trimming left V 4 bases short and J 4 bases short, with 8 bases between. The CDR3 has 12 residues. This CDR3 reads CASSYRWYEQYF. CDR3 coding DNA: TGTGCCAGCAGTTACAGGTGGTACGAGCAGTACTTC.

The sample holds a few counts of this clonotype. The rearrangement links TRBV5-1 to TRBJ2-1; 9 nucleotides align to TRBD1. After removal of 4 bases from V and 7 bases from J, the junction contained 3 bases not matched to a gene. The CDR3 has 13 residues. Per the germline V gene, CDR1 is SGHRS and CDR2 is YFSETQ. Here the CDR3 reads CASSTTGGNEQFF. In nucleotides, the CDR3 is TGCGCCAGCAGCACGACAGGGGGGAATGAGCAGTTCTTC.